This T cell receptor (beta chain) was profiled in a study of T cells after yellow fever vaccination. Study-wide background: Libraries from low-cell-number fractions were prepared with the SMART-Seq v4 Ultra Low Input RNA kit. Findings of the study overall: Any FACS-sorted repertoire could hold abundant clonotypes that contaminate it from the bulk population. Clonotypes found in both CD4 and CD8 compartments made up a small share.

In germline, CDR1 is SGHTA, CDR2 FQGNSA. V trimming: 5 bases; J trimming: 5 bases; junction bases outside the gene matches: 9. The CDR3 runs to 15 residues. The study made its TCR cDNA through 5'RACE template switching. That step introduced a universal primer site along with UMIs. A single record per CDR3 protein comes from TCRdb applying MiXCR to the 5' RACE reads. The repertoire holds some 150,000 distinct CDR3 sequences, approximately 11% seen once, with about 40% in the top ten. On this clonotype itself: The antigen remains undetermined.

The rearrangement links TRBV7-2 to TRBJ2-7, with 10 bases matching TRBD2. The sample here was CD8+ T cells sorted from PBMCs, taken 15 days after the yellow fever booster vaccination. This receptor was identified in a man aged 18 to 29 who received the YFV17D yellow fever vaccine. The CDR3: CASSREAGGIDEQYV. The CDR3 DNA reads as TGTGCCAGCAGCCGGGAAGCGGGGGGGATCGACGAGCAGTACGTC.